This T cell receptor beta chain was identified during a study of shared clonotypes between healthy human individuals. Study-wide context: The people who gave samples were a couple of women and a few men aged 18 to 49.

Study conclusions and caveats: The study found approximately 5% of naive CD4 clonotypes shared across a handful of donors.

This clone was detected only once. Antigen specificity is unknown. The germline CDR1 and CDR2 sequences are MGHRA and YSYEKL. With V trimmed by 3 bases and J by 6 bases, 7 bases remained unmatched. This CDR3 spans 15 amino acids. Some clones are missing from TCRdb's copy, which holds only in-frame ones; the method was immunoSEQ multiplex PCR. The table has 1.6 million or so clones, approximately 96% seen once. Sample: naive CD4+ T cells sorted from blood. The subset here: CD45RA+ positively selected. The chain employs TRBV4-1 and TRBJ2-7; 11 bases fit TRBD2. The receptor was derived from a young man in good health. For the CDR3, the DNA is TGCGCCAGCAGCCATGGACTAGCGGGTCCGATCGAGCAGTACTTC. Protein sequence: CASSHGLAGPIEQYF.